The source of this T cell receptor beta chain is a study of blood T cell repertoires in COVID-19. The CDR3 runs 16 residues. V trimming: 6 bases; J trimming: 3 bases; junction bases outside the gene matches: 8. Germline values: CDR1 SGHAT, CDR2 FQNNGV. TCRdb's copy holds only in-frame clones and misses some; the assay was immunoSEQ multiplex PCR. The sample yields a few hundred thousand clones, around 82% seen once. This chain joins TRBV11-2 and TRBJ2-2; the match to TRBD1 covers 9 bases. Specimen: PBMCs or T cells enriched from blood (not recorded which). The clonotype originates from a woman between 35 and 50 years old with acute COVID-19. The CDR3 here is CASRATGQGDTGELFF. The CDR3 DNA sequence: TGTGCCAGCAGGGCGACGGGACAGGGAGACACCGGGGAGCTGTTTTTT. Drawing the rest from reference TRBV11-2 and TRBJ2-2, the complete variable domain is EAGVAQSPRYKIIEKRQSVAFWCNPISGHATLYWYQQILGQGPKLLIQFQNNGVVDDSQLPKDRFSAERLKGVDSTLKIQPAKLEDSAVYLCASRATGQGDTGELFFGEGSRLTVL.